This TCR beta chain was captured in a study of blood T cells in healthy people across ages. V dropped 0 bases and J dropped 4 bases, with 10 bases sitting between them. The CDR3 length is 14 residues. The germline CDR1 and CDR2 sequences are SGDLS and YYNGEE. A sample-barcoded 5' primer and a J-beta primer mix were used in a second PCR of roughly 7 to 11 cycles. Each CDR3 protein gets one entry after TCRdb re-called the 5' RACE reads with MiXCR. This table holds fewer than 600,000 distinct CDR3 sequences, roughly a quarter found once. There are a few counts of this clonotype. The data were also submitted as part of a second study, on T cells of mothers and their children. That source notes: During the second PCR, the M1S primer introduced sample barcodes along with 2-4 random nucleotides.

V and J are TRBV9 and TRBJ2-5; D may be TRBD2 (6 bases). Sample: blood. This clonotype was sampled from a boy younger than 10 in good health. CDR3 sequence (DNA): TGTGCCAGCAGCGTAGACCGGCGGGGAGAGACCCAGTACTTC. It is translated as CASSVDRRGETQYF. Full variable domain (rest looked up from reference TRBV9 and TRBJ2-5): DSGVTQTPKHLITATGQRVTLRCSPRSGDLSVYWYQQSLDQGLQFLIQYYNGEERAKGNILERFSAQQFPDLHSELNLSSLELGDSALYFCASSVDRRGETQYFGPGTRLLVL.